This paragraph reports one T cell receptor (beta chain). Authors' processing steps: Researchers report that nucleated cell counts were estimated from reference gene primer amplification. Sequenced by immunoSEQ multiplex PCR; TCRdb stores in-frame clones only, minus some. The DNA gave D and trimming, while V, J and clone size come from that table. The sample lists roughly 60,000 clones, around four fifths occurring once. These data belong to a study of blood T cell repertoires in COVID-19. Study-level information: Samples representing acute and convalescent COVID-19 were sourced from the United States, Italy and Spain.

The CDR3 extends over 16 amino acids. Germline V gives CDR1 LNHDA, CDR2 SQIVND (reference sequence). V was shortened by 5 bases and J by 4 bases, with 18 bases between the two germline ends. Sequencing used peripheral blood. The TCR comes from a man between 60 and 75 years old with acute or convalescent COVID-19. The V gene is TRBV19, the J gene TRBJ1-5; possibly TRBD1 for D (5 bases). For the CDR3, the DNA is TGTGCCAGTAGTGGTGCCACCGGGACTGTGAATCAGCCCCAGCATTTT. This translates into CASSGATGTVNQPQHF. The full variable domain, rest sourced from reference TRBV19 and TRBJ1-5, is DGGITQSPKYLFRKEGQNVTLSCEQNLNHDAMYWYRQDPGQGLRLIYYSQIVNDFQKGDIAEGYSVSREKKESFPLTVTSAQKNPTAFYLCASSGATGTVNQPQHFGDGTRLSIL.